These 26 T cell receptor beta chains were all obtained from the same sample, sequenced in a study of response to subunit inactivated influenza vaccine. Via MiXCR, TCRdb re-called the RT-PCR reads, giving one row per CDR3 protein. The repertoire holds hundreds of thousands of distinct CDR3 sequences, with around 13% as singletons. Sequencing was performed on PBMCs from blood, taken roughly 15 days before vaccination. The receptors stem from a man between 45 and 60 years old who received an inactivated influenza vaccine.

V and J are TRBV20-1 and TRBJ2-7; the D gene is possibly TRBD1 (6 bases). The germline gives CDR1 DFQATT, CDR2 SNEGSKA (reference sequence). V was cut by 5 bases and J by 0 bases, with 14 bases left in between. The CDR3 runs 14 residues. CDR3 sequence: CSALRAGVSYEQYF. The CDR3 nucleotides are TGCAGTGCTTTACGGGCAGGGGTCTCCTACGAGCAGTACTTC.

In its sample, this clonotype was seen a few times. CDR3 amino acids: CAIRGDRKSSYNEQFF. CDR3 sequence (DNA): TGTGCCATCAGGGGGGACAGGAAAAGCTCCTACAATGAGCAGTTCTTC. The chain joins TRBV10-3 to TRBJ2-1; 8 nucleotides agree with TRBD1. The germline V gene has CDR1 ENHRY and CDR2 SYGVKD. The CDR3 totals 16 residues. The trim removed 6 bases at V and 0 bases at J, leaving 7 bases unmatched.

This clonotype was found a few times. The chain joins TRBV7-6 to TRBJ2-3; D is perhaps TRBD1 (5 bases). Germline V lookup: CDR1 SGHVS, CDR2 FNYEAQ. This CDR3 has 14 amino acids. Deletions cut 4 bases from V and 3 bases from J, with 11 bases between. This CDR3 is CASSSPGMTDTQYF. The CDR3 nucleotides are TGTGCCAGCAGCTCCCCAGGGATGACAGATACGCAGTATTTT.

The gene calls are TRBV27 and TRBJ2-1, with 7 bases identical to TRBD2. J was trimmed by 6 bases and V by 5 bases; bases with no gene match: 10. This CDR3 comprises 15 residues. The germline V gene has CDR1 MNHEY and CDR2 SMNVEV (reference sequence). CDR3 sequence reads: CASSASRLAINEQFF. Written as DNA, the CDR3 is TGTGCCAGCAGTGCCTCCCGACTAGCAATCAATGAGCAGTTCTTC.

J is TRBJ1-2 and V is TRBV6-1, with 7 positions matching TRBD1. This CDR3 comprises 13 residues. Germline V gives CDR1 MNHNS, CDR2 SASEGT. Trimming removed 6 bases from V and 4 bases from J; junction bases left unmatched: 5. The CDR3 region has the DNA TGTGCCAGCAGCCGGGACAGTGCCTATGGCTACACCTTC. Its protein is CASSRDSAYGYTF.

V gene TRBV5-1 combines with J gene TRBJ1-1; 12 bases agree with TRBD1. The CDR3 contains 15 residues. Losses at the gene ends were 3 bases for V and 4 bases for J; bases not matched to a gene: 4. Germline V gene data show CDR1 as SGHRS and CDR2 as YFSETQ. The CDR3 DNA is TGCGCCAGCAGCTCCGGGACAGGGGGCTTCACTGAAGCTTTCTTT. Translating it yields CASSSGTGGFTEAFF.

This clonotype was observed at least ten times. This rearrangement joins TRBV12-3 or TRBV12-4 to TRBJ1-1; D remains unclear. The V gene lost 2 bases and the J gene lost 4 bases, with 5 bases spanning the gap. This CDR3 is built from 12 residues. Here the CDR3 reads CASSLSFTEAFF. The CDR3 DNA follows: TGTGCCAGCAGTTTATCCTTCACTGAAGCTTTCTTT.

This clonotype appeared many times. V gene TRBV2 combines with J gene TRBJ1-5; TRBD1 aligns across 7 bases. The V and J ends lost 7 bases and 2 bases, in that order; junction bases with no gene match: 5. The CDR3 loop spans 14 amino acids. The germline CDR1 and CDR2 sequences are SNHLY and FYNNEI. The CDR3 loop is CASKGAGGNQPQHF. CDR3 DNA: TGTGCCAGCAAGGGGGCTGGGGGCAATCAGCCCCAGCATTTT. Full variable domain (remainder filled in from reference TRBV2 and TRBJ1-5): EPEVTQTPSHQVTQMGQEVILRCVPISNHLYFYWYRQILGQKVEFLVSFYNNEISEKSEIFDDQFSVERPDGSNFTLKIRSTKLEDSAMYFCASKGAGGNQPQHFGDGTRLSIL.

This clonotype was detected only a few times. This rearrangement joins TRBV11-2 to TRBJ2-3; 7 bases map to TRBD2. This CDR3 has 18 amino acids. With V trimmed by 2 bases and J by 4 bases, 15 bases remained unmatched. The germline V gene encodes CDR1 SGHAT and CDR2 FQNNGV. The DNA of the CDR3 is TGTGCCAGCAGCTTAAAGGGAGGAACGGGGGGATCCCCAGATACGCAGTATTTT. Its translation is CASSLKGGTGGSPDTQYF.

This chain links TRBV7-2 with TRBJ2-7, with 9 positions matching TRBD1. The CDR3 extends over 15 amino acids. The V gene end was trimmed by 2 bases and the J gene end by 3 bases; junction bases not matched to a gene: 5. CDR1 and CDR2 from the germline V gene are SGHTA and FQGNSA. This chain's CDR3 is CASSLRTGAFYEQYF. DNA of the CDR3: TGTGCCAGCAGCTTAAGGACAGGGGCCTTCTACGAGCAGTACTTC.

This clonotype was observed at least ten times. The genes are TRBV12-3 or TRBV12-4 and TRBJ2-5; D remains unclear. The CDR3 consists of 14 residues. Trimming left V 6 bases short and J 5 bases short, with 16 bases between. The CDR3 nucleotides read TGTGCCAGCAGCCCGAGAATGGGGTTTGAGACCCAGTACTTC. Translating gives CASSPRMGFETQYF.

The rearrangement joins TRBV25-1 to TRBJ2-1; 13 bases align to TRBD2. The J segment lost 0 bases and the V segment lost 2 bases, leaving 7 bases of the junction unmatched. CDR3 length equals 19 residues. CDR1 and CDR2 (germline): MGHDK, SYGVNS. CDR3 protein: CASSEILAGGVSSYNEQFF. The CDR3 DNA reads TGTGCCAGCAGTGAAATACTAGCGGGAGGGGTAAGCTCCTACAATGAGCAGTTCTTC. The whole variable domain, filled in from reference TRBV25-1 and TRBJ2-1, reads EADIYQTPRYLVIGTGKKITLECSQTMGHDKMYWYQQDPGMELHLIHYSYGVNSTEKGDLSSESTVSRIRTEHFPLTLESARPSHTSQYLCASSEILAGGVSSYNEQFFGPGTRLTVL.

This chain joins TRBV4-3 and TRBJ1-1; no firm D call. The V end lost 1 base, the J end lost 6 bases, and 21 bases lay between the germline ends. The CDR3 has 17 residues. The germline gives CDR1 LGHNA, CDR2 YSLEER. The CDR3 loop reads CASSQGSAYGVPAEAFF. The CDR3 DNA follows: TGCGCCAGCAGCCAAGGGTCGGCTTACGGGGTCCCCGCTGAAGCTTTCTTT.

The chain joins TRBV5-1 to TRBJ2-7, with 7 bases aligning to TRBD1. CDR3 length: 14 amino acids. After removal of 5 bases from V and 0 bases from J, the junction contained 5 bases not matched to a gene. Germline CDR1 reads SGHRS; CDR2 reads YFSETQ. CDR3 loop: CASRTGPTSYEQYF. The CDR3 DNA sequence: TGCGCCAGCAGGACAGGGCCCACCTCCTACGAGCAGTACTTC.

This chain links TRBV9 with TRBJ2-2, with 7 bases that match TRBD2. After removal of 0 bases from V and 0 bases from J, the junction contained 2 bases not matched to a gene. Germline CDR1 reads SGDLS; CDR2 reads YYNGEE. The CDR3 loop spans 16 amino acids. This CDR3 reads CASSVVTSANTGELFF. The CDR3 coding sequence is TGTGCCAGCAGCGTAGTAACTAGCGCGAACACCGGGGAGCTGTTTTTT.

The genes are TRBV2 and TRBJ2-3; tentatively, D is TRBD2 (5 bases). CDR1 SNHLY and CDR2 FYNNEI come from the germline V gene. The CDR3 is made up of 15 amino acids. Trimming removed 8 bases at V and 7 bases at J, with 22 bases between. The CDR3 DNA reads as TGTGCCAGCGCCGCTGGACGGGGTCCGGCGAATACGCAGTATTTT. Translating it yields CASAAGRGPANTQYF.

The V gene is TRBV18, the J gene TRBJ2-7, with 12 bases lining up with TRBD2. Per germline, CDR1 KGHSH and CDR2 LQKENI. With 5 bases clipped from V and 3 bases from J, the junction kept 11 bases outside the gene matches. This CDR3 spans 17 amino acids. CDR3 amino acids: CASSSDSGLAGSYEQYF. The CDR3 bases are TGTGCCAGCTCATCTGACAGTGGACTAGCGGGAAGCTACGAGCAGTACTTC.

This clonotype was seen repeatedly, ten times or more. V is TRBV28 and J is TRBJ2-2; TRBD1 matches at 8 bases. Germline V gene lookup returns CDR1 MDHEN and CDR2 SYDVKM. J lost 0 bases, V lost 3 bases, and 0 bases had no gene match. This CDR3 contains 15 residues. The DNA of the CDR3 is TGTGCCAGCAGTTTGACAGGGGCGAACACCGGGGAGCTGTTTTTT. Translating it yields CASSLTGANTGELFF.

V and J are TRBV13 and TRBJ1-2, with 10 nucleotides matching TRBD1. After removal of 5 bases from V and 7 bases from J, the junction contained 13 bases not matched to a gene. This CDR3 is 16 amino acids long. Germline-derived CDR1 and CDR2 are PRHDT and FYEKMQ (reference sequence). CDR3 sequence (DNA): TGTGCCAGCAGCACGCACCGGGACAGGGGTTACGCTGGCTACACCTTC. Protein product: CASSTHRDRGYAGYTF.

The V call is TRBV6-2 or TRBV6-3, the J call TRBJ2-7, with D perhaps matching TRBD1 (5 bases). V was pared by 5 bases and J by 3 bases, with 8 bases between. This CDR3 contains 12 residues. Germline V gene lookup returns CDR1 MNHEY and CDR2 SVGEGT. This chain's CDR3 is CASSQQVYEQYF. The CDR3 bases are TGTGCCAGCAGTCAACAGGTCTACGAGCAGTACTTC.

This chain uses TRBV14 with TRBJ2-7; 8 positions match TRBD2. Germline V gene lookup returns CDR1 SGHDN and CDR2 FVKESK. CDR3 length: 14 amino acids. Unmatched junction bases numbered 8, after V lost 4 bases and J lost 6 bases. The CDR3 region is CASSRRGGGREQYF. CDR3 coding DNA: TGTGCCAGCAGCCGCCGGGGGGGCGGGCGCGAGCAGTACTTC.

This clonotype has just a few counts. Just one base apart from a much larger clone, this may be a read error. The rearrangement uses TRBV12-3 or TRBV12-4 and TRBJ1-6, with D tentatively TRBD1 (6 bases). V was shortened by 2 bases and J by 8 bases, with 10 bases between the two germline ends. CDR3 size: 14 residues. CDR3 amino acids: CASSLTEGDSPLHF. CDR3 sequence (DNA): TGTGCCAGCAGTTTAACGGAGGGGGATTCACCCCTCCACTTT.

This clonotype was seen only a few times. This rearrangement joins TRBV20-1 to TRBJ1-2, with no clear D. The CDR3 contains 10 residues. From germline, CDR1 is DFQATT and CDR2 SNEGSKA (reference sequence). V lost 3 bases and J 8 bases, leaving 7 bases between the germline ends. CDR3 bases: TGCAGTGCTAGGTCGAACGGCTACACCTTC. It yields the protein CSARSNGYTF.

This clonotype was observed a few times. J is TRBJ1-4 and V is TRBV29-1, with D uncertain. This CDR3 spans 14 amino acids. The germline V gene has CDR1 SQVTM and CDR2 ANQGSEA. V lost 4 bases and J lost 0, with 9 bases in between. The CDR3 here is CSVGHSTTNEKLFF. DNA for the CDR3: TGCAGCGTTGGCCACAGCACAACTAATGAAAAACTGTTTTTT. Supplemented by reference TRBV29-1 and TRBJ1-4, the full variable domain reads SAVISQKPSRDICQRGTSLTIQCQVDSQVTMMFWYRQQPGQSLTLIATANQGSEATYESGFVIDKFPISRPNLTFSTLTVSNMSPEDSSIYLCSVGHSTTNEKLFFGSGTQLSVL.

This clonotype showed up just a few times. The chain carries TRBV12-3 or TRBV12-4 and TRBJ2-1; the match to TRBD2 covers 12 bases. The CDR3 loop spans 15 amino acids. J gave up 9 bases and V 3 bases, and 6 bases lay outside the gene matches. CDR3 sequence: CASSFPSGGVGEQFF. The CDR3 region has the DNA TGTGCCAGCAGTTTTCCTAGCGGGGGGGTTGGTGAGCAGTTCTTC.

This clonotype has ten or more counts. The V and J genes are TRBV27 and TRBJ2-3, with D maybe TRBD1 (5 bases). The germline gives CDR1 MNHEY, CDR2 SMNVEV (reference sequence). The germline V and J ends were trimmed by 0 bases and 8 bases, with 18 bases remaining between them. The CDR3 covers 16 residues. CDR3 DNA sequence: TGTGCCAGCAGTTTATCGAAAGGCGGTCCCAGGGCTACGCAGTATTTT. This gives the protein CASSLSKGGPRATQYF.